This note documents a single TCR beta chain sequence. Next came a second PCR, run for roughly 6 to 11 cycles, which used a sample-barcoded 5' primer along with a J-beta primer mix. Each CDR3 protein gets one entry after TCRdb re-called the 5' RACE reads with MiXCR. Found here are roughly 2 million distinct CDR3 sequences, 40% to 55% of them singletons; the top ten hold approximately 2%. This entry belongs to a study of blood T cells in healthy people across ages. CDR1 DFQATT and CDR2 SNEGSKA come from the germline V gene (reference sequence). CDR3 size: 14 residues. Trimming at V came to 8 bases and at J to 4 bases, leaving 10 bases not matched to a gene.

The specimen sequenced was blood. This clonotype originated in a middle-aged woman in good health. The chain combines TRBV20-1 with TRBJ2-3; 9 positions match TRBD2. CDR3 sequence (DNA): TGCAGTCTGTGGGGAAGACTAGCGGCAGATACGCAGTATTTT. Its translation is CSLWGRLAADTQYF.